The rows below give T cell receptor beta chains drawn from one sample of a study of radiation and T cells in renal cell carcinoma. Libraries were prepared by immunoSEQ multiplex PCR; TCRdb keeps only in-frame clonotypes and omits some of them. The table lists roughly 80,000 clones, over 65% of them singletons. The sequencing used blood, collected from a patient whose treatment included radiotherapy and nephrectomy. These receptors originate from a woman aged 60-75 years with renal cell carcinoma. Both conserved end residues are part of each CDR3. D genes are given only for firm matches. Part of the rows lack a size; the others show once, few, many or a class for expanded clones.

>TRBV13|TRBJ2-7|-|-
TGTGCCAGCAGCTTGGACCGAGGGAACCTGGGCTCCTACGAGCAGTACTTC
CASSLDRGNLGSYEQYF
>TRBV6-5|TRBJ2-7|-|-
TGTGCCACCAGACTCCGGAGCTCCTACGAGCAGTACTTC
CATRLRSSYEQYF
>TRBV6-1|TRBJ2-7|-|-
TGTGCCAGCAGTAGCGGCTCCTACGAGCAGTACTTC
CASSSGSYEQYF
>TRBV6-1|TRBJ2-1|TRBD2|-
TGTGCCAGCAGTGATGTCGGACTAGCGGGAGGCGAGCAGTTCTTC
CASSDVGLAGGEQFF
>TRBV11-2|TRBJ2-5|-|-
TGTGCCAGCAGCTCCACTCCGACCCGACACGGACGGGAGACCCAGTACTTC
CASSSTPTRHGRETQYF
>TRBV9|TRBJ1-5|-|-
TGTGCCAGCAGCGTAGGGGGGGAGGCCAATCAGCCCCAGCATTTT
CASSVGGEANQPQHF
>TRBV7-2|TRBJ1-3|-|-
TGTGCCAGCAGCTTAGTGGGGGTAACCTCTGGAAACACCATATATTTT
CASSLVGVTSGNTIYF
>TRBV7-9|TRBJ2-7|-|-
TGTGCCAGCAGCTCAACCCGGACCGCTACCTACGAGCAGTACTTC
CASSSTRTATYEQYF
>TRBV6-5|TRBJ1-2|-|-
TGTGCCAGCAGTTACGGCAGTGACAGCGGCAGCTATGGCTACACCTTC
CASSYGSDSGSYGYTF
>TRBV5-6|TRBJ2-7|-|-
TGTGCCAGCAGCCTGCCGTTCCGGGACATCTCCTACGAGCAGTACTTC
CASSLPFRDISYEQYF
>TRBV28|TRBJ2-7|-|-
TGTGCCAGCAGCCCGGACATTGGCTACGAGCAGTACTTC
CASSPDIGYEQYF
>TRBV6-6|TRBJ1-1|TRBD1|few
TGTGCCAGCAATACAGGGGGCTTGAGGACTGAAGCTTTCTTT
CASNTGGLRTEAFF
>TRBV28|TRBJ2-1|-|once
TGTGCCAGCAGGGACGGAGACAGACCCTACAATGAGCAGTTCTTC
CASRDGDRPYNEQFF
>TRBV19|TRBJ2-5|-|-
TGTGCCAGTAGTGGCAGAGTGGAAGAGACCCAGTACTTC
CASSGRVEETQYF
>TRBV5-1|TRBJ2-5|-|-
TGCGCCAGCAGCTTGGGTCCGGACATGGGGTCCGAGACCCAGTACTTC
CASSLGPDMGSETQYF
>TRBV9|TRBJ1-2|-|-
TGTGCCAGCAGTTTGGACGGTCTAGGCTACACCTTC
CASSLDGLGYTF
>TRBV6-1|TRBJ2-5|-|-
TGTGCCAGCAGTGAGACAACCGGCGGAGAGACCCAGTACTTC
CASSETTGGETQYF
>TRBV7-2|TRBJ2-5|TRBD2|-
TGTGCCAGCAGCTATAGCGGGGCGTACCAAGAGACCCAGTACTTC
CASSYSGAYQETQYF
>TRBV6-6|TRBJ2-2|TRBD1|-
TGTGCCAGCGCCCTATCCTACAGGGGTGACACCGGGGAGCTGTTTTTT
CASALSYRGDTGELFF
>TRBV29-1|TRBJ1-5|TRBD1|-
TGCAGCGTTCGACAGGGGGCGAGTCAGCCCCAGCATTTT
CSVRQGASQPQHF
>TRBV4-2|TRBJ1-3|-|-
TGTGCCAGCAGCCAGACGAGAGGAAACACCATATATTTT
CASSQTRGNTIYF
>TRBV2|TRBJ2-6|TRBD1|-
TGTGCCAGCAGTGAATTTGGGACAGCCTTCTCTGGGGCCAACGTCCTGACTTTC
CASSEFGTAFSGANVLTF
>TRBV5-4|TRBJ2-1|TRBD2|-
TGTGCCAGCAGCTTGGCAGGCAGCGGGACCGGCTACAATGAGCAGTTCTTC
CASSLAGSGTGYNEQFF
>TRBV28|TRBJ2-7|-|-
TGTGCCAGCAGTTTAAGGACTCCCTACGAGCAGTACTTC
CASSLRTPYEQYF
>TRBV28|TRBJ1-1|-|once
TGTGCCAGCACCTTACGACACGACAGACCCCCAAGAAGCACTGAAGCTTTCTTT
CASTLRHDRPPRSTEAFF
>TRBV5-1|TRBJ2-5|-|-
TGCGCCAGCAGCGGTGCAGCTCAAGAGACCCAGTACTTC
CASSGAAQETQYF
>TRBV5-1|TRBJ1-5|TRBD1|once
TGCGCCAGCAGCTTCACCGGGACAGAGAATCAGCCCCAGCATTTT
CASSFTGTENQPQHF
>TRBV5-1|TRBJ2-5|-|once
TGCGCCAGCAGCTTGGGACTGATGGGCCAGTACTTC
CASSLGLMGQYF
>TRBV6-1|TRBJ1-1|-|-
TGTGCCAGCAGCCAAGGGATTCTCGAGTCCGAAGCTTTCTTT
CASSQGILESEAFF
>TRBV11-2|TRBJ2-2|TRBD1|-
TGTGCCAGCAGCTTGGGACAGGGCAGACGGACCGGGGAGCTGTTTTTT
CASSLGQGRRTGELFF
>TRBV19|TRBJ1-5|TRBD1|-
TGTGCCAGTAGTCCTAACCACAGGGGATGGGATCAGCCCCAGCATTTT
CASSPNHRGWDQPQHF
>TRBV19|TRBJ1-1|-|-
TGTGCCAGCCGCCGGGAGTCGAGGAACACTGAAGCTTTCTTT
CASRRESRNTEAFF
>TRBV5-1|TRBJ1-2|-|-
TGCGCCAGCAGCCCGCTCGGGATCGACTATGGCTACACCTTC
CASSPLGIDYGYTF
>TRBV9|TRBJ2-1|TRBD2|-
TGTGCCAGCAGCGTAGACTGGCGGGAGGATGATGAGCAGTTCTTC
CASSVDWREDDEQFF
>TRBV5-4|TRBJ1-2|-|once
TGTGCCAGCAGCTCTTGGGGCGGACTCAACTATGGCTACACCTTC
CASSSWGGLNYGYTF
>TRBV6-1|TRBJ1-5|TRBD1|-
TGTGCCAGCAGTGAAGCGCAGGGGGAGGGACAGCCCCAGCATTTT
CASSEAQGEGQPQHF
>TRBV5-1|TRBJ2-6|-|few
TGCGCCAGCAGCTTGGGTGGTAATCGGGCTGGGGCCAACGTCCTGACTTTC
CASSLGGNRAGANVLTF
>TRBV5-6|TRBJ2-4|TRBD1|-
TGTGCCAGCAGCCCTGCGAGGGGGCGCACAACCAAAAACATTCAGTACTTC
CASSPARGRTTKNIQYF
>TRBV30|TRBJ1-6|-|-
TGTGCCTTAGGACAGAAATTTAATTCACCCCTCCACTTT
CALGQKFNSPLHF
>TRBV19|TRBJ2-7|TRBD1|-
TGTGCCAGTAGGGACGGGACAGGGTCCTACGAGCAGTACTTC
CASRDGTGSYEQYF
>TRBV5-1|TRBJ1-4|-|-
TGCGCCAGCAGCCTCGGCCGATCCGGGGAAAAACTGTTTTTT
CASSLGRSGEKLFF
>TRBV27|TRBJ2-7|TRBD2|-
TGTGCCAGCAGTTTATCGGGCGGGGGTAGTTACGAGCAGTACTTC
CASSLSGGGSYEQYF
>TRBV28|TRBJ1-5|TRBD1|once
TGTGCCAGCAGGTTGACAGGGGGCGGTCAGCCCCAGCATTTT
CASRLTGGGQPQHF
>TRBV6-6|TRBJ2-7|TRBD1|-
TGTGCCAGCAGTTACGGGACAGAGACCTACGAGCAGTACTTC
CASSYGTETYEQYF
>TRBV18|TRBJ2-6|-|-
TGTGCCAGCTCACCAATGGGCATATCGAGCTCTGGGGCCAACGTCCTGACTTTC
CASSPMGISSSGANVLTF
>TRBV6-5|TRBJ2-7|-|-
TGTGCCAGCAGCAAGCGGGACAGGTCCTACGAGCAGTACTTC
CASSKRDRSYEQYF
>TRBV18|TRBJ1-3|-|-
TGTGCCAGCTCACCGGGGGCTAGAAACACCATATATTTT
CASSPGARNTIYF
>TRBV7-9|TRBJ2-7|-|-
TGTGCCAGCAGCTTAGAATGGGGGATTGGGGAGCAGTACTTC
CASSLEWGIGEQYF